Listed here are 32 T cell receptor beta chains from one sample, sequenced in a study of T cell responses to AZD1222 COVID-19 vaccine. Data came from immunoSEQ multiplex PCR; TCRdb stores just in-frame clones and leaves some out. The table lists around 100,000 clones, around 89% of them singletons. The sequencing used peripheral blood, collected 28 days after the second AZD1222 dose. Every receptor here comes from an adult who received the AZD1222 COVID-19 vaccine.

This clone showed up just once. The V and J genes are TRBV4-3 and TRBJ1-4; D not certain. The CDR3 covers 15 residues. The ends were cut back, 3 bases at V and 6 bases at J, with 14 bases in the middle. Germline V CDR1 and CDR2: LGHNA, YSLEER. The CDR3 sequence: CASSQTPRADEKLFF. The CDR3, as DNA: TGCGCCAGCAGCCAGACCCCAAGGGCCGATGAAAAACTGTTTTTT.

V usage is TRBV2 and J usage is TRBJ2-7; TRBD1 is a possible D gene (6 bases). Germline CDR1 reads SNHLY; CDR2 reads FYNNEI. The CDR3 is 11 residues long. V was pared by 6 bases and J by 7 bases, with 10 bases between. The CDR3 reads CASSRTVEQYF. DNA of the CDR3: TGTGCCAGCAGCAGGACAGTTGAGCAGTACTTC.

The chain couples TRBV12-3 or TRBV12-4 to TRBJ1-2, with TRBD1 identical over 10 bases. The ends lost 6 bases at V and 7 bases at J; junction bases unmatched: 5. The CDR3 consists of 13 residues. The CDR3 protein is CASRPTGGGGYTF. CDR3 coding DNA: TGTGCCAGCAGGCCGACAGGGGGCGGTGGCTACACCTTC.

This rearrangement joins TRBV5-1 to TRBJ1-2; 11 bases agree with TRBD1. The V segment lost 0 bases and the J segment 4 bases; nucleotides outside the gene matches: 8. The germline CDR1 and CDR2 sequences are SGHRS and YFSETQ. The CDR3 loop spans 17 amino acids. CDR3 amino acids: CASSLGPGTGGLYGYTF. The CDR3 nucleotides are TGCGCCAGCAGCTTGGGGCCTGGGACAGGGGGACTCTATGGCTACACCTTC.

The chain couples TRBV6-5 to TRBJ1-3; a possible D gene is TRBD1 (6 bases). V was clipped by 11 bases and J by 0 bases, with 17 bases between them. The germline V gene encodes CDR1 MNHEY and CDR2 SVGAGI. CDR3 length equals 15 residues. The CDR3 sequence: CAVSRGQSSGNTIYF. CDR3 coding DNA: TGTGCCGTCAGCCGGGGGCAGAGCTCTGGAAACACCATATATTTT.

The chain is built from TRBV6-5 and TRBJ1-2; 8 bases are a match to TRBD1. The ends lost 11 bases at V and 7 bases at J; junction bases unmatched: 9. CDR1 and CDR2 from the germline V gene are MNHEY and SVGAGI. The CDR3 consists of 12 residues. The DNA of the CDR3 is TGTGCCGTCCCTCAGGGGGCTAGTGGCTACACCTTC. Its translation is CAVPQGASGYTF.

The chain uses TRBV29-1 and TRBJ2-7, with D maybe TRBD1 (5 bases). Trimming cost V 0 bases and J 5 bases, with 8 bases left between them. Germline V lookup: CDR1 SQVTM, CDR2 ANQGSEA. CDR3 size: 12 residues. The DNA of the CDR3 is TGCAGCGTTGAAGATCTCAGGGACGAGCAGTACTTC. Residues: CSVEDLRDEQYF.

The V and J genes are TRBV4-1 and TRBJ1-2, with TRBD1 as a possible D gene (5 bases). Germline loops: CDR1 MGHRA, CDR2 YSYEKL. The CDR3 contains 15 residues. V was trimmed by 0 bases and J by 6 bases, leaving 14 bases between them. The CDR3 DNA reads TGCGCCAGCAGCCAAGATTCCCAGGGAGGAAATGGCTACACCTTC. Protein: CASSQDSQGGNGYTF.

The CDR3 protein is CSVEDDRGSYGYTF. The DNA for the CDR3 is TGCAGCGTTGAAGATGACAGGGGGTCCTATGGCTACACCTTC. The V call is TRBV29-1, the J call TRBJ1-2; 9 bases are a match to TRBD1. After removal of 0 bases from V and 4 bases from J, the junction contained 3 bases not matched to a gene. Per the germline V gene, CDR1 is SQVTM and CDR2 is ANQGSEA. The CDR3 totals 14 residues. Filled out from reference TRBV29-1 and TRBJ1-2, the complete variable domain reads SAVISQKPSRDICQRGTSLTIQCQVDSQVTMMFWYRQQPGQSLTLIATANQGSEATYESGFVIDKFPISRPNLTFSTLTVSNMSPEDSSIYLCSVEDDRGSYGYTFGSGTRLTVV.

This clone came up a few times. CDR3 amino acids: CASSDGQIQETQYF. In DNA form, the CDR3 reads TGTGCCAGCAGTGATGGGCAGATCCAAGAGACCCAGTACTTC. The chain combines TRBV6-1 with TRBJ2-5; D remains ambiguous. V lost 3 bases to trimming and J lost 1 base, with 9 bases between them. This CDR3 is built from 14 residues. The germline CDR1 and CDR2 sequences are MNHNS and SASEGT.

The chain combines TRBV6-5 with TRBJ2-5; D unresolved. Germline V CDR1 and CDR2: MNHEY, SVGAGI. The CDR3 is 14 residues long. V lost 4 bases to trimming and J lost 1 base, with 10 bases between them. CDR3 amino acids: CASSSRNLQETQYF. For the CDR3, the DNA is TGTGCCAGCAGTTCCCGCAACCTCCAAGAGACCCAGTACTTC.

This clone occurred once. The J gene is TRBJ1-3, the V gene TRBV19; D is uncertain. The ends were cut back, 7 bases at V and 6 bases at J, with 16 bases in the middle. The V gene's germline CDR1 is LNHDA and CDR2 SQIVND (reference sequence). CDR3 length: 14 residues. The CDR3 sequence: CASKDGRLLNTIYF. CDR3 DNA: TGTGCCAGTAAGGATGGGCGTCTTTTAAACACCATATATTTT. The whole variable domain, filled in from reference TRBV19 and TRBJ1-3, reads DGGITQSPKYLFRKEGQNVTLSCEQNLNHDAMYWYRQDPGQGLRLIYYSQIVNDFQKGDIAEGYSVSREKKESFPLTVTSAQKNPTAFYLCASKDGRLLNTIYFGEGSWLTVV.

This clone was seen just once. The J gene is TRBJ1-2, the V gene TRBV5-5; D not certain. The CDR3 has 14 amino acids. Per germline, CDR1 SGHKS and CDR2 YYEKEE (reference sequence). Trimming stripped 2 bases from V and 0 bases from J, with 8 bases between. The DNA for the CDR3 is TGTGCCAGCAGCTTAGTAGGAGCTAACTATGGCTACACCTTC. It codes for CASSLVGANYGYTF.

The V and J genes are TRBV19 and TRBJ1-1, with unresolved D. The germline CDR1 and CDR2 sequences are LNHDA and SQIVND (reference sequence). The CDR3 is 14 amino acids. Trimming cost V 9 bases and J 5 bases, with 19 bases left between them. The CDR3 bases are TGTGCCAGGAAGCCATCCCAGTGCGGGACTGAAGCTTTCTTT. Residues: CARKPSQCGTEAFF.

The chain carries TRBV11-1 and TRBJ1-3, with TRBD1 identical over 8 bases. With V trimmed by 5 bases and J by 2 bases, 5 bases remained unmatched. This CDR3 spans 15 amino acids. CDR1 and CDR2 (germline): SGHAT, FQDESV (reference sequence). The CDR3 DNA reads as TGTGCCAGCAGCGGGACAGGCTGGGCTGGAAACACCATATATTTT. The encoded protein is CASSGTGWAGNTIYF.

The genes are TRBV19 and TRBJ1-1; weak D call: TRBD1 (6 bases). Per germline, CDR1 LNHDA and CDR2 SQIVND (reference sequence). Trimming pared 4 bases from V and 0 bases from J, leaving 18 bases between. The CDR3 consists of 17 residues. In DNA, the CDR3 is TGTGCCAGTAGTAGTATCTCTCAGGGGCGGATGAACACTGAAGCTTTCTTT. It is translated as CASSSISQGRMNTEAFF.

The chain couples TRBV5-5 to TRBJ2-1; 7 bases are shared with TRBD1. The V and J ends lost 0 bases and 9 bases, in that order; junction bases with no gene match: 12. This CDR3 spans 16 amino acids. From germline, CDR1 is SGHKS and CDR2 YYEKEE (reference sequence). CDR3 sequence reads: CASSLASTANRGEQFF. CDR3 DNA sequence: TGTGCCAGCAGCTTGGCTTCCACCGCGAACAGGGGTGAGCAGTTCTTC.

The chain combines TRBV5-1 with TRBJ1-6; 8 positions agree with TRBD1. Germline loops: CDR1 SGHRS, CDR2 YFSETQ. V trimming: 3 bases; J trimming: 11 bases; junction bases outside the gene matches: 4. The CDR3 is 13 amino acids. This CDR3 is CASSSQQGAPLHF. CDR3 bases: TGCGCCAGCAGCTCACAACAGGGGGCACCCCTCCACTTT. Combining the CDR3 with reference TRBV5-1 and TRBJ1-6 gives the whole variable domain KAGVTQTPRYLIKTRGQQVTLSCSPISGHRSVSWYQQTPGQGLQFLFEYFSETQRNKGNFPGRFSGRQFSNSRSEMNVSTLELGDSALYLCASSSQQGAPLHFGNGTRLTVT.

The chain is built from TRBV6-2 or TRBV6-3 and TRBJ1-1, with unresolved D. The CDR3 has 12 amino acids. V lost 2 bases to trimming and J lost 7 bases, with 8 bases between them. CDR1 is MNHEY, CDR2 SVGEGT, per germline. CDR3 coding DNA: TGTGCCAGCAGTTACGCAGTTAATGAAGCTTTCTTT. Amino acids: CASSYAVNEAFF.

This chain joins TRBV3-1 (or the pseudogene TRBV3-2) and TRBJ2-4; D remains ambiguous. The CDR3 is 16 residues long. CDR1 is LGHDT and CDR2 is YNNKEL in the germline V gene (reference sequence). Trimming removed 2 bases from V and 0 bases from J, with 11 bases in between. The CDR3 coding sequence is TGTGCCAGCAGCCAATCGACGAACAGAGCCAAAAACATTCAGTACTTC. This encodes CASSQSTNRAKNIQYF.

This clone was counted between two and nine times. The chain is built from TRBV28 and TRBJ2-7; D unclear. Germline V gene data show CDR1 as MDHEN and CDR2 as SYDVKM. Trimming shortened V by 2 bases and J by 2 bases, and 13 bases separated the two germline ends. The CDR3 is 15 amino acids. CDR3: CASSLAVFGTYEQYF. The CDR3 region has the DNA TGTGCCAGCAGTTTAGCGGTTTTTGGGACCTACGAGCAGTACTTC.

This chain joins TRBV12-5 and TRBJ1-1; the match to TRBD1 covers 7 bases. This CDR3 contains 14 residues. In germline, CDR1 is LGHNT, CDR2 FRNRAP. With 5 bases clipped from V and 3 bases from J, the junction kept 6 bases outside the gene matches. The CDR3, as DNA: TGTGCTAGTGGTACAGGGGTAAGGGACACTGAAGCTTTCTTT. Translating it yields CASGTGVRDTEAFF.

The chain is built from TRBV27 and TRBJ1-2; D remains ambiguous. This CDR3 spans 12 amino acids. Germline V gene sequence: CDR1 MNHEY, CDR2 SMNVEV (reference sequence). V gave up 5 bases and J gave up 3 bases, with 7 bases separating them. Here the CDR3 reads CASSPGHYGYTF. CDR3 sequence (DNA): TGTGCCAGCAGTCCCGGCCACTATGGCTACACCTTC.

The chain recombines TRBV28 with TRBJ1-1; D gene unclear. Trimming removed 2 bases from V and 7 bases from J, with 8 bases in between. Germline V gene lookup returns CDR1 MDHEN and CDR2 SYDVKM. The CDR3 loop spans 12 amino acids. As DNA, the CDR3 is TGTGCCAGCAGTTTACGACGGTTTGAAGCTTTCTTT. It yields the protein CASSLRRFEAFF.

The rearrangement uses TRBV10-3 and TRBJ2-7, with D perhaps TRBD1 (6 bases). This CDR3 region has 14 residues. Trimming stripped 3 bases from V and 0 bases from J, with 9 bases between. CDR1 is ENHRY, CDR2 SYGVKD, per germline. The CDR3 loop is CAISETGSSYEQYF. The CDR3 DNA sequence: TGTGCCATCAGTGAAACAGGGTCCTCCTACGAGCAGTACTTC.

This clone was found a few times. The V and J genes are TRBV18 and TRBJ1-3; D remains ambiguous. CDR1 and CDR2 (germline): KGHSH, LQKENI. V was clipped by 4 bases and J by 1 base, with 14 bases between them. The CDR3 extends over 16 amino acids. CDR3 sequence (DNA): TGTGCCAGCTCACAGGAGACAAGCCTATCTGGAAACACCATATATTTT. Translated: CASSQETSLSGNTIYF.

The chain recombines TRBV6-5 with TRBJ1-2, with D hard to call. This CDR3 comprises 14 residues. Germline V gives CDR1 MNHEY, CDR2 SVGAGI. V lost 4 bases and J 8 bases, leaving 17 bases between the germline ends. The CDR3 DNA is TGTGCCAGCAGTTCCTTTCGTACAATGTGGGGCTACACCTTC. Its translation: CASSSFRTMWGYTF.

The chain couples TRBV5-1 to TRBJ2-2; D remains unclear. Between the trimmed V and J ends, which lost 1 base and 5 bases, there was a span of 9 bases. Germline V gives CDR1 SGHRS, CDR2 YFSETQ. The CDR3 is 14 amino acids. The CDR3 is CASSLSGQTGELFF. The CDR3 coding sequence is TGCGCCAGCAGCTTGTCTGGGCAAACCGGGGAGCTGTTTTTT.

The chain combines TRBV10-3 with TRBJ2-6; D is uncertain. Germline V gene lookup returns CDR1 ENHRY and CDR2 SYGVKD. The ends were cut back, 3 bases at V and 1 base at J, with 4 bases in the middle. The CDR3 contains 14 residues. The CDR3 protein is CAISEQSGANVLTF. DNA of the CDR3: TGTGCCATCAGTGAACAGTCTGGGGCCAACGTCCTGACTTTC.

This chain links TRBV6-9 with TRBJ1-6, with 8 bases lining up with TRBD1. This CDR3 spans 18 amino acids. Germline loops: CDR1 MNHGY, CDR2 SVAAGI. The junction had 13 bases not matched to a gene; V was cut back by 2 bases and J by 7 bases. DNA for the CDR3: TGTGCCAGCAGTTATATCAGGGGGCGGGGGAGAGAAAATTCACCCCTCCACTTT. Its translation is CASSYIRGRGRENSPLHF.

This clone was seen a single time. The rearrangement uses TRBV7-8 and TRBJ1-5; 7 bases match TRBD1. This CDR3 spans 16 amino acids. V lost 5 bases and J lost 1; bases outside the gene matches: 8. Germline loops: CDR1 SGHVS, CDR2 FQNEAQ. In DNA, the CDR3 is TGTGCCAGCAGCATCAGCCGACAGGGCAGCAATCAGCCCCAGCATTTT. Residues: CASSISRQGSNQPQHF. Filled out from reference TRBV7-8 and TRBJ1-5, the complete variable domain reads GAGVSQSPRYKVAKRGQDVALRCDPISGHVSLFWYQQALGQGPEFLTYFQNEAQLDKSGLPSDRFFAERPEGSVSTLKIQRTQQEDSAVYLCASSISRQGSNQPQHFGDGTRLSIL.

The CDR3 DNA reads TGTGCCAGCAGCTTGTTAGAGCCCCAGCATTTT. Protein sequence: CASSLLEPQHF. The J gene is TRBJ1-5, the V gene TRBV5-4; D is uncertain. This CDR3 contains 11 residues. CDR1 and CDR2 from the germline V gene are SGHNT and YYREEE (reference sequence). Trimming pared 1 base from V and 8 bases from J, leaving 4 bases between.